The source of this TCR beta chain is a study of blood T cell repertoires in COVID-19. The CDR3 runs 11 residues. Trimming took off 5 bases at V and 8 bases at J, with 9 bases between the two ends. Germline values: CDR1 SGHAT, CDR2 FQNNGV. TCRdb keeps only in-frame clones here, not all; method: immunoSEQ multiplex PCR. The data contain 230,000 or so clones, about four fifths of them seen just once; the ten biggest clones take up 8.5% to 10%. The J gene is TRBJ1-1, the V gene TRBV11-2; no clear D gene. The sequence was obtained from a man aged 40-49 years with active or convalescent COVID-19. The specimen sequenced was peripheral blood. CDR3: CASSRGVEAFF. The CDR3 DNA sequence: TGTGCCAGCAGCAGAGGCGTCGAAGCTTTCTTT. Combining the CDR3 with reference TRBV11-2 and TRBJ1-1 gives the whole variable domain EAGVAQSPRYKIIEKRQSVAFWCNPISGHATLYWYQQILGQGPKLLIQFQNNGVVDDSQLPKDRFSAERLKGVDSTLKIQPAKLEDSAVYLCASSRGVEAFFGQGTRLTVV.